One and the same sample provided the 2 T cell receptor beta chains below, sequenced in a study of response to subunit inactivated influenza vaccine. Each CDR3 protein gets one entry after TCRdb re-called the RT-PCR reads with MiXCR. The sample comprises 800,000 or so distinct CDR3 sequences, 21% of which are singletons, and about 10% rests with the top ten. The sample here was PBMCs from blood, taken more than 4 days after vaccination. The receptors come from a man in his forties or fifties who received an inactivated influenza vaccine.

Only a few counts were recorded for this clonotype. DNA of the CDR3: TGCGCCAGCAGCCAAGAGGGGAACTACGAGCAGTACTTC. Protein: CASSQEGNYEQYF. The chain links TRBV4-1 to TRBJ2-7; D is ambiguous. Germline loops: CDR1 MGHRA, CDR2 YSYEKL. The CDR3 extends over 13 amino acids. V lost 0 bases and J 3 bases, leaving 6 bases between the germline ends.

CDR3 in amino acids: CSARSEAYNEQFF. The DNA for the CDR3 is TGCAGTGCTAGGTCCGAGGCGTACAATGAGCAGTTCTTC. The rearrangement joins TRBV20-1 to TRBJ2-1; D is unresolved. This CDR3 region has 13 residues. Per the germline V gene, CDR1 is DFQATT and CDR2 is SNEGSKA (reference sequence). V lost 3 bases and J lost 4, with 10 bases in between.